This T cell receptor beta chain was observed in a study of T cell repertoires in ileal Crohn's disease. Points from the study as a whole: Active smokers at surgery had more clonal expansions than non-smokers.

The CDR3 has 12 amino acids. Per germline, CDR1 MNHNS and CDR2 SASEGT. V lost 8 bases to trimming and J lost 11 bases, with 16 bases between them. Each sample's TCRB immunosequencing used around 500 nanograms of biopsy DNA. Some clones are missing from TCRdb's copy, which holds only in-frame ones; the method was immunoSEQ multiplex PCR. The table shows 9,500 to 15,000 clones, with roughly 79% occurring only once. About this clone: Its antigen remains unidentified.

This sequence was found in an adult with Crohn's disease. This rearrangement joins TRBV6-1 to TRBJ1-5; D ambiguous. Source material: ileal tissue. In nucleotides, the CDR3 is TGTGCCAGCGCGGCTGGCTTTTTGTCCCAGCATTTT. Protein product: CASAAGFLSQHF.